A selection of T cell receptor beta chains follows, all from one sample in a study of a mutant IDH1 vaccine in newly diagnosed glioma. Sequencing was performed with immunoSEQ multiplex PCR; in TCRdb, only in-frame clones are kept and a portion is missing. The table lists tens of thousands of clones, 75% to 90% of them singletons, with 6.2% in the top ten. These receptors' targets are unknown. The sequenced sample was PBMCs, obtained from a glioma patient whose treatment included an IDH1 peptide vaccine. The receptor source for this set is a man aged 35 to 55 with glioma. Each CDR3 is given with its conserved first and last residue. D genes are given only for firm matches. Rows give clone size only sometimes, using once, few, many, or a class for an expanded clone.

V	J	size	D	DNA	CDR3
TRBV5-6	TRBJ2-5	-	TRBD2	TGTGCCAGCAGCGAGGGACTAACTCAAGAGACCCAGTACTTC	CASSEGLTQETQYF
TRBV18	TRBJ2-5	-	-	TGTGCCAGCTCAGCACCGGCCCTCCAAGAGACCCAGTACTTC	CASSAPALQETQYF
TRBV11-2	TRBJ1-2	few	-	TGTGCCAGCAGCTTAGATATCGGGGGTGGCTACACCTTC	CASSLDIGGGYTF
TRBV10-1	TRBJ2-7	-	-	TGCGCCAGCAGGAGCGGGACAGAGTCAAAGCAGTACTTC	CASRSGTESKQYF
TRBV1	TRBJ2-2	-	-	TGCACCAGCAGCCCTCTGCCCGGGGACAGGGTTGTCAGGTCCGGGGAGCTGTTTTTT	CTSSPLPGDRVVRSGELFF
TRBV6-5	TRBJ1-3	-	TRBD1	TGTGCCAGCAGTTACTTGGGACAGCGGGGAAACACCATATATTTT	CASSYLGQRGNTIYF
TRBV4-1	TRBJ1-1	many	-	TGCGCCAGCAGCCAAGAGGGCAGCACGAACACTGAAGCTTTCTTT	CASSQEGSTNTEAFF
TRBV12-5	TRBJ1-1	-	-	TGTGCTAGTGGTTCCTCACTTGAGGCTTTCTTT	CASGSSLEAFF
TRBV4-1	TRBJ1-2	-	-	TGCGCCAGCAGCCAAGATCAGACTAACTATGGCTACACCTTC	CASSQDQTNYGYTF
TRBV9	TRBJ2-5	once	-	TGTGCCAGCAACCGGGGCGCAGAGGTAGAGACCCAGTACTTC	CASNRGAEVETQYF
TRBV19	TRBJ1-2	-	TRBD1	TGTGCCAGTATCTCCTTGACAGGGAACTATGGCTACACCTTC	CASISLTGNYGYTF
TRBV14	TRBJ1-4	-	-	TGTGCCAGCAGTCTCAGGGTACCGGATGAAAAACTGTTTTTT	CASSLRVPDEKLFF
TRBV6-5	TRBJ2-5	-	-	TGTGCCAGCAGGTCCACAGGGAAAGAGACCCAGTACTTC	CASRSTGKETQYF
TRBV9	TRBJ2-1	once	-	TGTGCCAGCAGCGCGGGGACTTACAATGAGCAGTTCTTC	CASSAGTYNEQFF
TRBV18	TRBJ2-7	-	-	TGTGCCAGCTCACCGGGACAGACGGAGGGAGAGCAGTACTTC	CASSPGQTEGEQYF
TRBV14	TRBJ1-4	-	-	TGTGCCAGCAGCCCAGGTGAAAAACTGTTTTTT	CASSPGEKLFF